A single TCR beta chain is shown here with its context. Its target is unknown. The data stem from a study of cytomegalovirus exposure and HLA in healthy donors. The PCR ran on 60 Vbeta and 13 Jbeta primers. Profiled with immunoSEQ multiplex PCR; TCRdb holds only in-frame clones, not every one. The sample consists of around 180,000 clones, 80% to 85% of them appearing once. Findings and caveats of the study: Earlier analysis looked at TCR beta V segments, and most were productive about 90% or about 30% of the time. Prediction of most subjects' HLA-A and HLA-B alleles by TCR beta sequences was reportedly accurate.

The sample was PBMCs. The receptor's source is a boy aged 5-17 years in good health and CMV-seronegative.

CDR3 region: CASSSSGKNTEAFF. Here the CDR3 DNA reads TGTGCCAGCAGCTCCTCCGGGAAGAACACTGAAGCTTTCTTT. The V call is TRBV7-3, the J call TRBJ1-1; D is unresolved. Germline CDR1 is SGHTA and CDR2 is FQGTGA. The V and J ends lost 4 bases and 1 base respectively, with 10 bases between them. The CDR3 runs 14 residues.